This T cell receptor (beta chain) comes out of a study of T cell responses to AZD1222 COVID-19 vaccine. Sequencing was performed with immunoSEQ multiplex PCR; in TCRdb, only in-frame clones are kept and a portion is missing. Of roughly 140,000 clones in the sample, around 91% were seen once. Germline V lookup: CDR1 SGHTA, CDR2 FQGNSA. The CDR3 spans 15 residues. Trimming took off 0 bases at V and 3 bases at J, with 12 bases between the two ends. Sequenced material: peripheral blood, taken on day 0 of AZD1222 vaccination. This sequence joins TRBV7-2 and TRBJ2-7; D might be TRBD1 (5 bases). This clonotype was sampled from an adult in good health. CDR3 coding DNA: TGTGCCAGCAGCTTAGCGTTTGGGGCCCTCTACGAGCAGTACTTC. It is translated as CASSLAFGALYEQYF.